The source of this T cell receptor (beta chain) is a study of blood T cell repertoires in COVID-19. Study context: Samples representing acute and convalescent COVID-19 were sourced from the United States, Italy and Spain. In each case, the material was cDNA or gDNA derived from T cells, B-cell-depleted T cells, or PBMCs.

V lost 7 bases, J lost 5 bases, and 17 bases lay in between. The CDR3 spans 15 residues. Germline V gene sequence: CDR1 MNHEY, CDR2 SVGAGI. Original analysis: Cell counts per sample came from amplifying reference gene primers. Some clones are missing from TCRdb's copy, which holds only in-frame ones; the method was immunoSEQ multiplex PCR. D and trimming were read from the DNA, whereas the V and J calls and clone size are those reported in that table. The repertoire holds about 400,000 clones, with about 88% as singletons. The chain joins TRBV6-5 to TRBJ2-2, with D possibly TRBD2 on 6 matching bases. The TCR was taken from a human donor in a cohort sampled during active COVID-19. Sequencing input: peripheral blood. The CDR3 bases are TGTGCCAGCACCCTGGGACTGTCGGGGACCGGGGAGCTGTTTTTT. It specifies CASTLGLSGTGELFF.